The T cell receptor (beta chain) under discussion was sequenced for a study of OX40 agonist ivuxolimab in advanced cancers. Study in general: Dose-escalation subjects each had hepatocellular carcinoma, melanoma, renal cell or head and neck cancer.

Method: immunoSEQ multiplex PCR; TCRdb's copy keeps in-frame clones and lacks some. The sample consists of about 80,000 clones, approximately 92% of them appearing once. This clone was recorded once. What it recognizes is unknown. Germline V gene lookup returns CDR1 SGHDN and CDR2 FVKESK. The CDR3 contains 16 residues. V was clipped by 3 bases and J by 5 bases, with 17 bases between them. Study results and limitations: CD8+ T cells (on average) carried more expanded clones than CD4+ T cells. Antigens targeted by the expanded peripheral T cells were not determined.

The gene calls are TRBV14 and TRBJ2-1; possibly TRBD1 for D (5 bases). The TCR sequence derives from an adult with an advanced solid tumor such as melanoma, head and neck, liver or kidney cancer. Sample: CD4+ or CD8+ T cells sorted from blood, taken in a trial of the OX40 agonist ivuxolimab. The CDR3 region has the DNA TGTGCCAGCAGCCACCGCAGGGTTCTATTTCACAATGAGCAGTTCTTC. It codes for CASSHRRVLFHNEQFF.